This T cell receptor beta chain was identified during a study of T cell repertoires in cytomegalovirus infection. Overall study: CMV epitopes used comprised recently identified HLA-C-restricted ones and well-studied HLA-B-restricted ones. Evidence of both CMV infection and a matching HLA type came from public TCR beta signatures.

This clonotype was found many times. As yet, its antigen is unknown. Germline V gene sequence: CDR1 SGHAT, CDR2 FQDESV (reference sequence). This CDR3 contains 14 residues. Trimming stripped 5 bases from V and 0 bases from J, with 10 bases between. General study findings and limits: Public TCR beta family frequency separated CMV-and-HLA carriers, including in an independent cohort. The response measured ex vivo was dominated by TCR beta clonotypes (HLA-C-restricted and CMV-specific).

TCRdb re-called the reads with MiXCR, one entry per CDR3 protein. The table lists roughly 120,000 distinct CDR3 sequences, 25% to 35% of them singletons. The rearrangement links TRBV11-1 to TRBJ1-2; a possible D gene is TRBD1 (5 bases). This TCR came from a human donor in good health (CMV status not recorded). Some clones in this sample may be carry-over from other donors' samples. The source was CD8+ T cells from cultured PBMCs, collected from culture after CMV antigen stimulation. CDR3 residues: CASSPGPTNYGYTF. The CDR3 coding sequence is TGTGCCAGCAGCCCGGGACCGACTAACTATGGCTACACCTTC.